The 12 T cell receptor beta chains below all came from one sample that was sequenced in a study of cytomegalovirus exposure and HLA in healthy donors. With 60 Vbeta and 13 Jbeta primers, the PCR was carried out. The assay was immunoSEQ multiplex PCR, and TCRdb's table has in-frame clones only and misses some. Here the sample spans some 110,000 clones, approximately 77% being singletons. Sequenced material: PBMCs. These receptors were taken from a man aged 50-59 years in good health and CMV-seropositive.

The chain uses TRBV7-2 and TRBJ1-1; tentative D call: TRBD1 (6 bases). The germline gives CDR1 SGHTA, CDR2 FQGNSA. Trimming took 2 bases from V and 7 from J, leaving 17 bases between them. The CDR3 extends over 15 amino acids. The CDR3 DNA reads as TGTGCCAGCAGCTTAAGCGGGGGGGGCGTGAATGAAGCTTTCTTT. Protein product: CASSLSGGGVNEAFF.

The table lists this clone with a count of one. This chain uses TRBV5-4 with TRBJ2-3, with D possibly being TRBD2 (6 bases). V shed 1 base and J shed 5 bases, with 8 bases lying between them. Germline-derived CDR1 and CDR2 are SGHNT and YYREEE (reference sequence). The CDR3 is 13 amino acids. CDR3 residues: CASSLYGGDTQYF. The CDR3 nucleotides are TGTGCCAGCAGCTTGTACGGGGGAGATACGCAGTATTTT.

This clone has only one observation. The chain carries TRBV5-1 and TRBJ1-3; D is undetermined. Trimming stripped 0 bases from V and 4 bases from J, with 11 bases between. Germline loops: CDR1 SGHRS, CDR2 YFSETQ. The CDR3 covers 15 residues. The CDR3 reads CASSLETTGGNTIYF. The CDR3 DNA follows: TGCGCCAGCAGCTTGGAAACTACGGGAGGAAACACCATATATTTT.

This chain connects TRBV7-2 to TRBJ1-2, with 7 bases that match TRBD1. V dropped 0 bases and J dropped 4; count of bases not matched to a gene: 11. In germline, CDR1 is SGHTA, CDR2 FQGNSA. CDR3 size: 17 residues. The CDR3 sequence is CASSLAQRRQGTYGYTF. The CDR3 DNA reads as TGTGCCAGCAGCTTAGCTCAAAGGAGACAGGGAACCTATGGCTACACCTTC.

This clone has a handful of counts. The J gene is TRBJ2-7, the V gene TRBV19; tentatively, D is TRBD2 (7 bases). Germline V CDR1 and CDR2: LNHDA, SQIVND (reference sequence). The V end was cut by 10 bases, the J end by 4 bases, with 23 bases between. This CDR3 comprises 15 residues. The CDR3 loop is CAIKYRGGSPYEQYF. The CDR3 coding sequence is TGTGCCATTAAGTATAGGGGGGGGAGTCCTTACGAGCAGTACTTC. The full variable domain, completed using reference TRBV19 and TRBJ2-7, is DGGITQSPKYLFRKEGQNVTLSCEQNLNHDAMYWYRQDPGQGLRLIYYSQIVNDFQKGDIAEGYSVSREKKESFPLTVTSAQKNPTAFYLCAIKYRGGSPYEQYFGPGTRLTVT.

V is TRBV6-6 and J is TRBJ1-1, with no clear D. CDR1 and CDR2 (germline): MNHNY, SVGAGI (reference sequence). V was cut by 5 bases and J by 2 bases, with 9 bases left in between. The CDR3 contains 13 residues. CDR3 protein: CASSDLINTEAFF. The CDR3 region has the DNA TGTGCCAGCAGTGATCTAATTAACACTGAAGCTTTCTTT.

This sequence joins TRBV18 and TRBJ1-3, with D perhaps TRBD1 (6 bases). The CDR3 is 15 amino acids. Germline V gene lookup returns CDR1 KGHSH and CDR2 LQKENI. The V end was cut by 2 bases, the J end by 0 bases, with 8 bases between. This chain's CDR3 is CASSPRTDSGNTIYF. CDR3 sequence (DNA): TGTGCCAGCTCACCAAGGACAGACTCTGGAAACACCATATATTTT.

CDR3 DNA sequence: TGCGCCAGCAGCCAAGGGGATGGACAGGGGCGGGATGAGACCCAGTACTTC. Translation gives CASSQGDGQGRDETQYF. The V call is TRBV4-3, the J call TRBJ2-5; 9 positions agree with TRBD1. Germline values: CDR1 LGHNA, CDR2 YSLEER. This CDR3 has 17 amino acids. Trimming cost V 1 base and J 5 bases; bases outside gene matches: 11.

This chain joins TRBV14 and TRBJ1-1; weak D call: TRBD1 (5 bases). Germline CDR1 is SGHDN and CDR2 is FVKESK. Deletions cut 6 bases from V and 0 bases from J, with 8 bases between. The CDR3 is 13 amino acids. The chain's CDR3 is CASSPGVNTEAFF. The CDR3 DNA reads as TGTGCCAGCAGTCCGGGGGTGAACACTGAAGCTTTCTTT.

The chain uses TRBV28 and TRBJ2-5; TRBD2 matches 8 bases. V shed 10 bases, J shed 3 bases, and the junction held 7 bases outside the gene matches. CDR3 length: 13 amino acids. Germline V lookup: CDR1 MDHEN, CDR2 SYDVKM. CDR3 loop: CATSGGGEETQYF. The DNA of the CDR3 is TGTGCCACCTCGGGGGGGGGAGAAGAGACCCAGTACTTC.

The chain is built from TRBV6-1 and TRBJ2-5; D gene ambiguous. Judging by the DNA end, TRBJ2-7 fits better; the J call may be wrong. Germline V gene data show CDR1 as MNHNS and CDR2 as SASEGT. The length of the CDR3 is 11 residues. The CDR3 here is CASTDSYEQYF. The CDR3 DNA follows: TGTGCCAGCACCGACTCCTACGAGCAGTACTTC.

The CDR3 is CASRLAGGTGELFF. DNA of the CDR3: TGTGCCAGCAGACTAGCGGGGGGCACCGGGGAGCTGTTTTTT. V and J are TRBV2 and TRBJ2-2; TRBD2 agrees at 12 bases. Per germline, CDR1 SNHLY and CDR2 FYNNEI. The CDR3 is 14 amino acids. The V and J ends lost 6 bases and 4 bases, in that order; junction bases with no gene match: 0.